This T cell receptor beta chain derives from a study of Ad26.COV2.S vaccination and SARS-CoV-2 variants. The CDR3 has 11 residues. Trimming pared 0 bases from V and 8 bases from J, leaving 3 bases between. Germline lookup yields CDR1 KGHDR and CDR2 SFDVKD. The method was immunoSEQ multiplex PCR; TCRdb's version includes in-frame clones alone and lacks a portion of them. The profile covers just under 250,000 clones, with roughly 90% appearing a single time and roughly 10% taken by the ten largest. This sample's treatment: around 19 received Ad26.COV2.S at low or high dose, single or two shots; roughly 5 received placebo; per-sample allocation not given. Each sample was drawn 63 days after the first injection (of vaccine or placebo).

Here the sequenced sample was peripheral blood, taken in a trial of Ad26.COV2.S vaccine versus placebo. This receptor was taken from a person between 18 and 59 years old who received the Ad26.COV2.S COVID-19 vaccine or a placebo. The gene calls are TRBV24-1 and TRBJ1-1; D not certain. This chain's CDR3 is CATSDLVEAFF. The DNA for the CDR3 is TGTGCCACCAGTGATTTGGTAGAAGCTTTCTTT.